This TCR beta chain comes out of a study of Ad26.COV2.S vaccination and SARS-CoV-2 variants (dated by TCRdb to the early 2020s). Looking at the study overall: Donors in the vaccine arm were drawn from COV1001, a multicentre, randomized, double-blind, placebo-controlled phase I-IIa trial testing Ad26.COV2.S in healthy adults. Dosing of Ad26.COV2.S was intramuscular, at either 5x10^10 or 1x10^11 viral particles, delivered as one shot or as two shots spaced 56 days apart. Sequencing of the TCRbeta repertoire served to evaluate the specificity and breadth of SARS-CoV-2-reactive T cell receptors following Ad26.COV2.S vaccination. The TCR-sequenced set comprised approximately 30 samples: roughly 19 Ad26.COV2.S vaccine recipients, 5 placebo recipients and 8 SARS-CoV-2 convalescent individuals. Trial participants were randomized into five groups of five, in which low-dose or high-dose Ad26.COV2.S was given once or twice, or placebo was given on both occasions. Investigators remained blinded to trial group allocation during experiments and outcome assessment.

This specimen's treatment or condition label, interpreted: some 19 received Ad26.COV2.S at low or high dose, single or two shots; roughly 5 received placebo; per-sample allocation not given. Repertoires of vaccine and placebo recipients were sequenced from samples collected on day 63 after the first injection. Cohort 1b enrolled some 25 adults aged 18-55 years at a single site in Boston, USA, between 29 July and 7 August 2020. Ad26.COV2.S was a replication-incompetent adenovirus type 26 vector expressing a prefusion-stabilized SARS-CoV-2 spike protein from the original Wuhan strain. The investigation overall reported the following: Vaccine and placebo recipients had similar non-spike TCR breadth, a finding consistent with the vaccine containing only spike. After vaccination, substantial breadth of spike-specific CD8+ and CD4+ T cell responses was reported. The study was not powered to compare responses between vaccine doses or regimens. The authors noted that total T cell responses may have been underestimated by the TCR breadth and depth analyses. Spike-specific TCR breadth was higher in Ad26.COV2.S recipients than in placebo recipients (P = 0.0014).

This clone is a singleton in its sample. Its antigen specificity is not known. No much larger clone is present one base from it, and per-base qualities are unavailable. TCRbeta CDR3 regions were sequenced with the immunoSEQ Assay. After extraction, genomic DNA underwent amplification by bias-controlled multiplex PCR, followed by high-throughput sequencing. In the authors' own workflow: Collapsing and filtering of sequences were performed to quantify the absolute abundance of each unique TCRbeta CDR3 region. T cell fraction was estimated by normalizing TCRbeta template counts to usable DNA, which was measured by amplifying reference genes present in all nucleated cells. Repertoire TCRs were annotated as SARS-CoV-2-specific by exact matching of V gene, CDR3 amino acid sequence and J gene to a known reactive TCR set. The reference SARS-CoV-2 TCR set was derived from MIRA and filtered for enrichment in COVID-19-positive ImmuneCODE repertoires, a step that removed public or cross-reactive TCRs. Using the MIRA antigens, annotated TCRs were further analysed by specific ORF or by position within an ORF. Breadth was defined as annotated unique rearrangements over total unique productive rearrangements; depth was the summed frequency of those rearrangements. TCR breadth was compared between groups using two-sided Wilcoxon rank-sum tests. The immuneACCESS repertoire file appears here via TCRdb, limited to in-frame rearrangements. These files lack a portion of the clones; in checked studies, under half of the deficit traces to unresolved V genes, and the cause of the others is not known. The V and J calls and clone size were taken over from that table, and D and trimming were inferred from the DNA. The sample table lists 440,000 or so clones, around 92% of them with a count of one. About 1.7% of the sample is taken by the ten largest.

The germline V gene supplies CDR1 MRHNA and CDR2 SNTAGT. From the cysteine through the phenylalanine, the CDR3 covers 18 amino acids. Just the 54-base CDR3 DNA is kept, in frame starting at base 1. The V and J ends are trimmed by 6 bases and 3 bases, leaving 24 bases between them. Sequenced material: peripheral blood, taken in a trial of Ad26.COV2.S vaccine versus placebo. The chain is assembled from TRBV6-4 and TRBJ1-5; the D segment could be TRBD1, given 5 matching bases. The sequence came from a person aged 18 to 65 who received the Ad26.COV2.S COVID-19 vaccine or a placebo. The CDR3 region: CASRTTHRSFRANQPQHF. DNA sequence: TGTGCCAGCAGGACGACACACAGAAGTTTCAGGGCCAATCAGCCCCAGCATTTT.